The 24 T cell receptor beta chains below were found in one sample sequenced in a study of glioma-infiltrating T cells. Amplification of TCR alpha and beta CDR3 regions from RNA used iRepertoire nested multiplex PCR. In TCRdb, the multiplex PCR reads were re-called with MiXCR into one record per CDR3 protein. Of roughly 100,000 distinct CDR3 sequences in the sample, about 30% were seen once. The source material was glioma tissue, nonneoplastic brain tissue, or PBMCs (not recorded which). Receptor source: a human donor with low-grade glioma or glioblastoma, undergoing nonglioma brain surgery, or in good health (not recorded which).

The rearrangement joins TRBV29-1 to TRBJ2-1; D uncertain. V lost 7 bases to trimming and J lost 9 bases, with 25 bases between them. Germline CDR1 SQVTM, CDR2 ANQGSEA. The CDR3 runs 15 residues. CDR3 residues: CSAKAWITPSGEQFF. DNA for the CDR3: TGCAGCGCAAAGGCATGGATTACCCCTTCGGGTGAGCAGTTCTTC.

This clonotype was detected ten times or more. The V and J genes are TRBV25-1 and TRBJ1-3; D call uncertain. Germline V gene lookup returns CDR1 MGHDK and CDR2 SYGVNS. The CDR3 runs to 12 residues. The V gene lost 5 bases and the J gene lost 2 bases, with 4 bases spanning the gap. For the CDR3, the DNA is TGTGCCAGCAGTAGCGCTGGAAACACCATATATTTT. Translation gives CASSSAGNTIYF. The full variable domain, its missing parts supplied by reference TRBV25-1 and TRBJ1-3, is EADIYQTPRYLVIGTGKKITLECSQTMGHDKMYWYQQDPGMELHLIHYSYGVNSTEKGDLSSESTVSRIRTEHFPLTLESARPSHTSQYLCASSSAGNTIYFGEGSWLTVV.

This clonotype has more than one count but fewer than ten. The gene calls are TRBV7-9 and TRBJ1-5, with 7 bases aligning to TRBD1. Germline loops: CDR1 SEHNR, CDR2 FQNEAQ (reference sequence). The V and J ends lost 5 bases and 4 bases, in that order; junction bases with no gene match: 11. The CDR3 is made up of 16 amino acids. CDR3 region: CASSPRGTDLNQPQHF. CDR3 DNA: TGTGCCAGCAGCCCGAGGGGGACAGATTTGAATCAGCCCCAGCATTTT.

This clonotype was detected ten times or more. The V call is TRBV27, the J call TRBJ1-2; 10 bases line up with TRBD1. The CDR3 spans 14 residues. The ends lost 5 bases at V and 7 bases at J; junction bases unmatched: 7. Germline values: CDR1 MNHEY, CDR2 SMNVEV (reference sequence). CDR3 nucleotides: TGTGCCAGCAGTACGGGACAGGGGCCAAGTGGCTACACCTTC. It encodes CASSTGQGPSGYTF.

This clonotype was picked up a small number of times. The rearrangement joins TRBV6-1 to TRBJ1-6; 7 bases align to TRBD1. The CDR3 has 16 amino acids. Germline CDR1 MNHNS, CDR2 SASEGT. Trimming took 0 bases from V and 6 from J; bases not matched to a gene: 5. The CDR3 DNA follows: TGTGCCAGCAGTGAAGCATACAGGGGACGTAATTCACCCCTCCACTTT. Translated, it gives CASSEAYRGRNSPLHF.

The V and J genes are TRBV11-2 and TRBJ2-6; 10 positions agree with TRBD2. The CDR3 runs to 18 residues. The V gene's germline CDR1 is SGHAT and CDR2 FQNNGV. V dropped 4 bases and J dropped 0; count of bases not matched to a gene: 6. For the CDR3, the DNA is TGTGCCAGCAGCTCCGGACTAGCGGCTATCTCTGGGGCCAACGTCCTGACTTTC. Amino acids: CASSSGLAAISGANVLTF.

This sequence joins TRBV4-2 and TRBJ2-7, with D perhaps assigned TRBD1 or TRBD2 (5 bases each). Trimming shortened V by 4 bases and J by 0 bases, and 7 bases separated the two germline ends. Germline V gene sequence: CDR1 LGHNA, CDR2 YNFKEQ. The CDR3 is made up of 13 amino acids. The CDR3 spells CASSRDLSYEQYF. The CDR3 DNA reads as TGTGCCAGCAGCCGGGACCTCTCCTACGAGCAGTACTTC.

This clonotype was seen many times. This chain uses TRBV28 with TRBJ2-5; the D gene is possibly TRBD1 (5 bases). Germline CDR1 and CDR2: MDHEN and SYDVKM. The V end lost 5 bases, the J end lost 8 bases, and 12 bases lay between the germline ends. The CDR3 is 12 residues long. CDR3 region: CASSQSQGTQYF. CDR3 in DNA: TGTGCCAGCAGTCAATCCCAGGGAACCCAGTACTTC. Supplemented by reference TRBV28 and TRBJ2-5, the full variable domain reads DVKVTQSSRYLVKRTGEKVFLECVQDMDHENMFWYRQDPGLGLRLIYFSYDVKMKEKGDIPEGYSVSREKKERFSLILESASTNQTSMYLCASSQSQGTQYFGPGTRLLVL.

Notes on this clonotype: Since a much larger clone is just one base distant, this may be a read error. The V gene is TRBV20-1, the J gene TRBJ2-7; D is ambiguous. Between the trimmed V and J ends, which lost 7 bases and 3 bases, there was a span of 13 bases. CDR1 DFQATT and CDR2 SNEGSKA come from the germline V gene (reference sequence). CDR3 length equals 12 residues. CDR3 loop: CSVRSENYEQYF. Written as DNA, the CDR3 is TGCAGTGTCAGGTCAGAAAACTACGAGCAGTACTTC.

This clonotype was detected once. The junction departs from the called germline gene at one end, perhaps through a read error. The chain is built from TRBV2 and TRBJ1-5; no definite D call. The CDR3 loop spans 16 amino acids. The germline V gene has CDR1 SNHLY and CDR2 FYNNEI. Here the CDR3 DNA reads TGTGCCAGCAGTGAACATGTTCGGGCAATCAATCAGCCCCAGCAGTTT. This sequence encodes CASSEHVRAINQPQQF.

A few counts support this clonotype. The V gene is TRBV12-3 or TRBV12-4, the J gene TRBJ2-3; D is uncertain. The CDR3 length is 15 residues. V was clipped by 4 bases and J by 9 bases, with 20 bases between them. CDR3 sequence (DNA): TGTGCCAGCAGTTCCGAGACGGCGATCGCGGACACGCAGTATTTT. Translating gives CASSSETAIADTQYF.

This clonotype showed up many times. The V call is TRBV10-3, the J call TRBJ1-2; 9 nucleotides align to TRBD1. Germline CDR1 reads ENHRY; CDR2 reads SYGVKD. This CDR3 comprises 12 residues. J gave up 8 bases and V 10 bases, and 8 bases lay outside the gene matches. The CDR3 DNA follows: TGTGCCACCGACCGGGACAGGGACGGCTACACCTTC. Residues: CATDRDRDGYTF.

In this sample, this clonotype turned up many times. The gene calls are TRBV20-1 and TRBJ2-3; 7 bases map to TRBD1. The junction had 9 bases not matched to a gene; V was cut back by 4 bases and J by 2 bases. In germline, CDR1 is DFQATT, CDR2 SNEGSKA (reference sequence). The CDR3 runs to 15 residues. This CDR3 is CSATHPGQNTDTQYF. The CDR3 nucleotides are TGCAGTGCTACCCATCCGGGACAGAACACAGATACGCAGTATTTT.

This sequence joins TRBV4-2 and TRBJ2-5; the D gene is possibly TRBD2 (5 bases). The V and J ends lost 0 bases and 2 bases respectively, with 10 bases between them. The CDR3 has 15 residues. CDR1 is LGHNA and CDR2 is YNFKEQ in the germline V gene. The CDR3 region is CASSQERTPQETQYF. In DNA, the CDR3 is TGTGCCAGCAGCCAAGAACGGACTCCGCAAGAGACCCAGTACTTC.

This clonotype came up many times. DNA of the CDR3: TGTGCCAGCAGCCTAACTAGCGGGGTTCCCACAGATACGCAGTATTTT. The encoded protein is CASSLTSGVPTDTQYF. V and J are TRBV6-4 and TRBJ2-3, with 10 positions matching TRBD2. Trimming cost V 6 bases and J 2 bases; bases outside gene matches: 8. Germline CDR1 reads MRHNA; CDR2 reads SNTAGT. This CDR3 is built from 16 residues.

This clonotype came up a few times. The chain joins TRBV29-1 to TRBJ1-2; TRBD1 is a possible D gene (6 bases). Germline CDR1 and CDR2: SQVTM and ANQGSEA. V lost 6 bases to trimming and J lost 4 bases, with 12 bases between them. This CDR3 has 12 residues. CDR3 loop: CSVEDRPYGYTF. The CDR3 DNA reads TGCAGCGTGGAGGACAGACCCTATGGCTACACCTTC.

This clonotype was seen repeatedly, ten times or more. The V gene is TRBV6-6, the J gene TRBJ2-7; 14 bases match TRBD2. The V gene's germline CDR1 is MNHNY and CDR2 SVGAGI (reference sequence). The length of the CDR3 is 17 residues. V shed 0 bases and J 6 bases; nucleotides not matched to a gene: 7. For the CDR3, the DNA is TGTGCCAGCAGTTACTCACCGGGACTAGCGGGGGTGGGCGAGCAGTACTTC. As protein: CASSYSPGLAGVGEQYF.

This clonotype was counted many times. The chain links TRBV27 to TRBJ1-5; possible D gene TRBD1, 6 bases. The length of the CDR3 is 14 residues. Germline CDR1 reads MNHEY; CDR2 reads SMNVEV (reference sequence). Trimming took off 6 bases at V and 4 bases at J, with 13 bases between the two ends. The CDR3 region is CASRSAGANQPQHF. CDR3 coding DNA: TGTGCCAGCAGGTCCGCAGGGGCGAATCAGCCCCAGCATTTT.

This chain links TRBV7-9 with TRBJ1-4, with 7 nucleotides matching TRBD1. This CDR3 region has 13 residues. In germline, CDR1 is SEHNR, CDR2 FQNEAQ (reference sequence). The V and J ends lost 5 bases and 7 bases, in that order; junction bases with no gene match: 4. The CDR3 coding sequence is TGTGCCAGCAGCCGAGGGACAGTTGAAAAACTGTTTTTT. Its protein is CASSRGTVEKLFF.

This clonotype was counted many times. CDR3 protein: CASSYSYWGTHEQYF. The CDR3 nucleotides are TGTGCCAGCAGTTACTCTTATTGGGGTACCCACGAGCAGTACTTC. The rearrangement links TRBV6-6 to TRBJ2-7; D not resolved. The CDR3 extends over 15 amino acids. The V gene lost 0 bases and the J gene lost 5 bases, with 14 bases spanning the gap. Germline V gene data show CDR1 as MNHNY and CDR2 as SVGAGI (reference sequence).

This clonotype was picked up one time. The V gene is TRBV20-1, the J gene TRBJ2-7; TRBD1 agrees at 9 bases. CDR3 size: 13 residues. Germline V gives CDR1 DFQATT, CDR2 SNEGSKA (reference sequence). V trimming: 6 bases; J trimming: 6 bases; junction bases outside the gene matches: 9. The CDR3 DNA is TGCAGTGCAGACGGGACAGGGATTCTCGAGCAGTACTTC. Protein: CSADGTGILEQYF.

The chain uses TRBV18 and TRBJ2-3; 9 bases are a match to TRBD2. Per germline, CDR1 KGHSH and CDR2 LQKENI. V shed 3 bases, J shed 2 bases, and the junction held 3 bases outside the gene matches. CDR3 length: 15 amino acids. CDR3 loop: CASSPRLADTDTQYF. The DNA of the CDR3 is TGTGCCAGCTCACCCCGACTAGCGGACACAGATACGCAGTATTTT.

This clonotype appeared many times. The CDR3 DNA is TGTGCCAGCAGTCAAACAGGGCTTGTAAATGAGCAGTTCTTC. Translation gives CASSQTGLVNEQFF. This chain connects TRBV6-1 to TRBJ2-1; perhaps TRBD1 as D (6 bases). Trimming removed 5 bases at V and 7 bases at J, with 15 bases between. CDR3 length: 14 residues. CDR1 and CDR2 (germline): MNHNS, SASEGT.

The chain's CDR3 is CASSVRCECNQPQHF. CDR3 coding DNA: TGTGCCAGCAGCGTTAGGTGCGAGTGCAATCAGCCCCAGCATTTT. The chain joins TRBV9 to TRBJ1-5; D is unclear. Trimming pared 2 bases from V and 2 bases from J, leaving 11 bases between. The CDR3 consists of 15 residues. Germline CDR1 and CDR2: SGDLS and YYNGEE.